This TCR beta chain was found in a study of T cell repertoires in cytomegalovirus infection. Study at large: CMV infection together with matching HLA type was indicated by public TCR beta signatures. Regarding the study as a whole: The ex vivo response was dominated by HLA-C-restricted CMV-specific TCR beta clonotypes.

A single record per CDR3 protein comes from TCRdb applying MiXCR to the reads. The sample lists about 830,000 distinct CDR3 sequences, 32% seen once, with roughly an eighth in the top ten. Comments on this clonotype: Its specificity is not known.

With 5 bases removed from V and 0 bases from J, the gap between germline ends came to 14 bases. There are 15 residues in the CDR3. Germline-derived CDR1 and CDR2 are DFQATT and SNEGSKA (reference sequence). The chain has TRBV20-1 and TRBJ1-5, with D perhaps TRBD1 (5 bases). The receptor was derived from a human donor in good health (CMV status not recorded). Some clones in this sample may be carry-over from other donors' samples. The material was cultured CD8+ T cells from PBMCs, obtained from culture after CMV antigen stimulation. DNA for the CDR3: TGCAGTGCTGGGACCCTCAGAAATAGCAATCAGCCCCAGCATTTT. Translation gives CSAGTLRNSNQPQHF.